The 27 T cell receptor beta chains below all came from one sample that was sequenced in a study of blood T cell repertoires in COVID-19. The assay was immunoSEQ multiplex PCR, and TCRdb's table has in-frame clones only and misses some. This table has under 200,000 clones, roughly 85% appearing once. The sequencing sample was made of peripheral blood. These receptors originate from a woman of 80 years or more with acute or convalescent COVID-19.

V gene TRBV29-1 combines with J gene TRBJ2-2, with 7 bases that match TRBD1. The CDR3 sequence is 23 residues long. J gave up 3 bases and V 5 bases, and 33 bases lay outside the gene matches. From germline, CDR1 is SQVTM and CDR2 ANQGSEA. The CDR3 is CSVHWKDPLGTGVIVVDTGELFF. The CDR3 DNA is TGCAGCGTTCATTGGAAAGACCCCCTGGGTACAGGGGTAATAGTAGTTGACACCGGGGAGCTGTTTTTT.

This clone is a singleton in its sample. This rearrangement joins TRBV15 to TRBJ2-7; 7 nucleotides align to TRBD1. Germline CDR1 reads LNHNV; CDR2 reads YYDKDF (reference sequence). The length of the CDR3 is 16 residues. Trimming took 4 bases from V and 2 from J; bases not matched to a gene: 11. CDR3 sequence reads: CATSTLDRGPPYEQYF. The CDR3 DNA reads TGTGCCACCAGCACCCTCGATAGGGGGCCTCCCTACGAGCAGTACTTC.

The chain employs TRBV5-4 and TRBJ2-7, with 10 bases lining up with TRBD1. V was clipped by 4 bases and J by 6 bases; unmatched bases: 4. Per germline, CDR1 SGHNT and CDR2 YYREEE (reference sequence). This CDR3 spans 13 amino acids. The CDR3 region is CASSPRDRGEQYF. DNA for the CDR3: TGTGCCAGCAGCCCAAGGGACAGGGGCGAGCAGTACTTC.

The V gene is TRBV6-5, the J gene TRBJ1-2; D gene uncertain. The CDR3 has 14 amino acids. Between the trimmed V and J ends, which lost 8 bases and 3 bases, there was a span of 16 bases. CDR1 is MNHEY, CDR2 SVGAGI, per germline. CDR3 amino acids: CASSRGLPHYGYTF. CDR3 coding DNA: TGTGCCAGCTCCCGTGGCTTGCCGCACTATGGCTACACCTTC.

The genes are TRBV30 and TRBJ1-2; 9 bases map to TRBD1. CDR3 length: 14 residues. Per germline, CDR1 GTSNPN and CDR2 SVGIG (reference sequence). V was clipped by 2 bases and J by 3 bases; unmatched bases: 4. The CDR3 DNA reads TGTGCCTGGAGTCCGGGACAGGGAGACTATGGCTACACCTTC. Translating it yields CAWSPGQGDYGYTF.

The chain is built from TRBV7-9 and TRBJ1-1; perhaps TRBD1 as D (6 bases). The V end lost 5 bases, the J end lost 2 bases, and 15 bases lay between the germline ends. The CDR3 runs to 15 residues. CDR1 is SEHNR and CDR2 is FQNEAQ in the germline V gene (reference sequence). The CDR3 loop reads CASSPTGTLNTEAFF. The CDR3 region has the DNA TGTGCCAGCAGCCCAACGGGGACACTTAACACTGAAGCTTTCTTT. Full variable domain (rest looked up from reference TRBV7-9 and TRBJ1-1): DTGVSQNPRHKITKRGQNVTFRCDPISEHNRLYWYRQTLGQGPEFLTYFQNEAQLEKSRLLSDRFSAERPKGSFSTLEIQRTEQGDSAMYLCASSPTGTLNTEAFFGQGTRLTVV.

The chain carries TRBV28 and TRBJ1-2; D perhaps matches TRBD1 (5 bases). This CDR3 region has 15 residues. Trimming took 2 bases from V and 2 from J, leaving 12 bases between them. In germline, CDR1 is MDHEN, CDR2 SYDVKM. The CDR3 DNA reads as TGTGCCAGCAGTTTAGTGACAGATATGAACTATGGCTACACCTTC. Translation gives CASSLVTDMNYGYTF.

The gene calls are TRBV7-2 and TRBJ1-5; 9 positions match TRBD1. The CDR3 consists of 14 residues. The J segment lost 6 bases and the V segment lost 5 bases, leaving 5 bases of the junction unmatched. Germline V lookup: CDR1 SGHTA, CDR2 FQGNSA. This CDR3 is CASSTPGQGQPQHF. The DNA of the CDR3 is TGTGCCAGCAGCACCCCGGGACAGGGTCAGCCCCAGCATTTT.

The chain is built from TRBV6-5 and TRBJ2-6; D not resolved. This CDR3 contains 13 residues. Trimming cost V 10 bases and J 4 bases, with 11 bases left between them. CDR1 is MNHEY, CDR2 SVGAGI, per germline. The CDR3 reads CATLPLGANVLTF. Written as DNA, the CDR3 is TGTGCCACCCTCCCTTTGGGGGCCAACGTCCTGACTTTC.

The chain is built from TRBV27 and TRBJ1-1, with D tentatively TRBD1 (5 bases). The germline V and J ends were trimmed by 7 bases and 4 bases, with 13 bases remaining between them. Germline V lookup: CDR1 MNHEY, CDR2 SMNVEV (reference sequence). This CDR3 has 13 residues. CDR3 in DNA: TGTGCCAGCACTGGACACTCATTCACTGAAGCTTTCTTT. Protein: CASTGHSFTEAFF.

The CDR3 DNA sequence: TGTGCCAGTAGACAAAGTGGGCATACCACCTCTGGAAACACCATATATTTT. It yields the protein CASRQSGHTTSGNTIYF. This rearrangement joins TRBV19 to TRBJ1-3, with no clear D. Germline V lookup: CDR1 LNHDA, CDR2 SQIVND (reference sequence). The CDR3 runs 17 residues. Trimming removed 6 bases from V and 0 bases from J, with 18 bases in between. Full variable domain (outside the CDR3, taken from reference TRBV19 and TRBJ1-3): DGGITQSPKYLFRKEGQNVTLSCEQNLNHDAMYWYRQDPGQGLRLIYYSQIVNDFQKGDIAEGYSVSREKKESFPLTVTSAQKNPTAFYLCASRQSGHTTSGNTIYFGEGSWLTVV.

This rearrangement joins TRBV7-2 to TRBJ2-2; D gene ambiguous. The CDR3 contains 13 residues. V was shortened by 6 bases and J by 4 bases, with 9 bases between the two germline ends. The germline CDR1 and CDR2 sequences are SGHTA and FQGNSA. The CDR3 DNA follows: TGTGCCAGCAGATCTAGACCCACCGGGGAGCTGTTTTTT. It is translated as CASRSRPTGELFF.

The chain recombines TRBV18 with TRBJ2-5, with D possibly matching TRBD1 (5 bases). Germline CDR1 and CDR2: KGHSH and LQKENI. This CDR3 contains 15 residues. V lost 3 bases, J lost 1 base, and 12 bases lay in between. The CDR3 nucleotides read TGTGCCAGCTCACCCCAGGGCGGCAGCCAAGAGACCCAGTACTTC. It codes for CASSPQGGSQETQYF.

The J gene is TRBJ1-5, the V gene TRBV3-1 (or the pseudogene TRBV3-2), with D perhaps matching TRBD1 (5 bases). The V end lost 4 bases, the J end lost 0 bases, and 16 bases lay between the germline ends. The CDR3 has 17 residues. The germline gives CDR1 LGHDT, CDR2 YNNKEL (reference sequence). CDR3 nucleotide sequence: TGTGCCAGCAGCCGGAGCGAGACAGCTAATAGCAATCAGCCCCAGCATTTT. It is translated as CASSRSETANSNQPQHF.

CDR3 region: CASSLESPPTYEQYF. As DNA, the CDR3 is TGCGCCAGCAGCTTGGAGAGCCCTCCCACCTACGAGCAGTACTTC. This chain uses TRBV5-1 with TRBJ2-7; D is uncertain. Looked up from germline, CDR1 is SGHRS and CDR2 is YFSETQ. Trimming cost V 0 bases and J 2 bases, with 12 bases left between them. CDR3 length equals 15 residues.

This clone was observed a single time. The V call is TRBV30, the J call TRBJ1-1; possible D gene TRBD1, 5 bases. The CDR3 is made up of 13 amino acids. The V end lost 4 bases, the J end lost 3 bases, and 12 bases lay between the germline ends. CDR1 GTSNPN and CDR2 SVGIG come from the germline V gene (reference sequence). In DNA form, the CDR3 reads TGTGCCTGGAATCGACAGACCCACACTGAAGCTTTCTTT. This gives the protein CAWNRQTHTEAFF.

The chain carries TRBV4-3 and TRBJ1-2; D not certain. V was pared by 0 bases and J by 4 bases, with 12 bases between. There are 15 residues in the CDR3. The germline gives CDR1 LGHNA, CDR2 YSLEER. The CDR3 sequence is CASSQDERGFYGYTF. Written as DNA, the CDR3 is TGCGCCAGCAGCCAAGATGAACGCGGCTTCTATGGCTACACCTTC.

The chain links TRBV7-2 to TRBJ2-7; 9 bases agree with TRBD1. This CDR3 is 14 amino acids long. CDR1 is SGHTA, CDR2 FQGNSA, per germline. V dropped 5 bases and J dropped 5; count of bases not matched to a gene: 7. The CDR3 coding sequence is TGTGCCAGCAGCCCCGGGACAGGGAGGGACGAGCAGTACTTC. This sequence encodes CASSPGTGRDEQYF.

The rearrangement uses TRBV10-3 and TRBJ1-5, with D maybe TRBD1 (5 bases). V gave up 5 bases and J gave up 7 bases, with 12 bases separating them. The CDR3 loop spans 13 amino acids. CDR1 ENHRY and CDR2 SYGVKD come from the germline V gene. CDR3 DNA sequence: TGTGCCATCAGTCCCGGGGGTTCGCAGCCCCAGCATTTT. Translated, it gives CAISPGGSQPQHF.

In DNA form, the CDR3 reads TGTGCCAGCTCCCCCTCAGTGGCCCCGAACACTGAAGCTTTCTTT. Protein sequence: CASSPSVAPNTEAFF. The genes are TRBV18 and TRBJ1-1; D is ambiguous. V lost 6 bases and J lost 1, with 15 bases in between. Looked up from germline, CDR1 is KGHSH and CDR2 is LQKENI. The CDR3 is made up of 15 amino acids.

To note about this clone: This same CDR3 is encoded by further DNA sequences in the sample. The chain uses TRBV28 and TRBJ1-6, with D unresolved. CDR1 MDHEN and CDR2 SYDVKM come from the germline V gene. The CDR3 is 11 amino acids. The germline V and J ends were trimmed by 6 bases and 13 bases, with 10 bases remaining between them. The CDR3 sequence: CASSVPSPLHF. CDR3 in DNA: TGTGCCAGCAGCGTCCCCTCGCCCCTCCACTTT.

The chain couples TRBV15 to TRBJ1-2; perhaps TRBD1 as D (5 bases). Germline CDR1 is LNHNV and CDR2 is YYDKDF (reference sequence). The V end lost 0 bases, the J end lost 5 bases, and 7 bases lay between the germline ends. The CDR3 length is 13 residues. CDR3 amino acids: CATSRDKGYGYTF. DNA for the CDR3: TGTGCCACCAGCAGAGATAAGGGGTATGGCTACACCTTC.

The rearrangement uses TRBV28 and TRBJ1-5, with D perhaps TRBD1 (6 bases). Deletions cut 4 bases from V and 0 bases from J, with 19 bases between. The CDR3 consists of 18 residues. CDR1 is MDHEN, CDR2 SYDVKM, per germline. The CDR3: CASSSQDRTIYSNQPQHF. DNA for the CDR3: TGTGCCAGCAGTTCACAGGACAGAACAATATATAGCAATCAGCCCCAGCATTTT.

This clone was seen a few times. The CDR3 region is CASSAWSSGANVLTF. The CDR3 DNA follows: TGCGCCAGCAGTGCGTGGAGCTCTGGGGCCAACGTCCTGACTTTC. The J gene is TRBJ2-6, the V gene TRBV5-1, with D uncertain. V dropped 5 bases and J dropped 0 bases, with 9 bases sitting between them. This CDR3 region has 15 residues. From germline, CDR1 is SGHRS and CDR2 YFSETQ.

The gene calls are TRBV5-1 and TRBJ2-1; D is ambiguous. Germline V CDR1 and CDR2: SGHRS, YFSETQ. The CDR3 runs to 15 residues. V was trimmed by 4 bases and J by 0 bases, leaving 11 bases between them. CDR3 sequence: CASSTDTSSYNEQFF. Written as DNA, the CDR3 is TGCGCCAGCAGCACCGACACCTCCTCCTACAATGAGCAGTTCTTC.

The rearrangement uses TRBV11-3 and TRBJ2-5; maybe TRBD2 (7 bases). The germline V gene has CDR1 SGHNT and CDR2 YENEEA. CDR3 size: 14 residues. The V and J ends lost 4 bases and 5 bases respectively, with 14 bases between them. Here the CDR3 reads CASSSNREGETQYF. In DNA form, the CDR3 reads TGTGCCAGCAGCTCCAACAGGGAGGGGGAGACCCAGTACTTC.

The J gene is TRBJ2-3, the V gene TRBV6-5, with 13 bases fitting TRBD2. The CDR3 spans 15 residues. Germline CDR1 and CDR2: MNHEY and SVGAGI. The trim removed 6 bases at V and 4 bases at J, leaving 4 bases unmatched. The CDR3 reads CASSRTSGRPDTQYF. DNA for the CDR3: TGTGCCAGCAGCCGGACTAGCGGGAGACCAGATACGCAGTATTTT.